A single sample gave rise to the 26 T cell receptor beta chains below, sequenced in a study of post-analysis software for immune sequencing data. Libraries were made from TCR beta cDNA, and they carried unique molecular identifiers. MiXCR was run by TCRdb on the PCR reads, yielding one entry per CDR3 protein. The data show roughly 570,000 distinct CDR3 sequences, around a third seen once. Whole-study results and caveats: In patients, four to six TRBV segments were more frequent than in controls, with TRBV5-6, TRBV5-1 and TRBV20-1 among them.

These receptors lack a known antigen. Material for sequencing was blood. The origin of the receptors is a girl aged 2-17 years with multiple sclerosis.

There are a few counts of this clonotype. This chain joins TRBV29-1 and TRBJ2-7, with D perhaps TRBD1 (6 bases). V lost 4 bases to trimming and J lost 4 bases, with 17 bases between them. The germline V gene encodes CDR1 SQVTM and CDR2 ANQGSEA. This CDR3 contains 14 residues. CDR3 bases: TGCAGCGTTGGGCAGGGCCAAAGGGGGTACGAGCAGTACTTC. This translates into CSVGQGQRGYEQYF.

The chain couples TRBV11-2 to TRBJ2-1, with TRBD1 matching 7 bases. CDR1 is SGHAT and CDR2 is FQNNGV in the germline V gene. The V segment lost 3 bases and the J segment 1 base; nucleotides outside the gene matches: 3. CDR3 length equals 15 residues. CDR3: CASSFTGVSYNEQFF. Here the CDR3 DNA reads TGTGCCAGCAGCTTCACAGGGGTGTCCTACAATGAGCAGTTCTTC.

A few counts support this clonotype. CDR3 sequence: CAISEGEDRSAQPQHF. The CDR3 DNA reads as TGTGCCATCAGTGAGGGTGAGGACAGGAGTGCGCAGCCCCAGCATTTT. The chain employs TRBV10-3 and TRBJ1-5; 7 nucleotides line up with TRBD1. Germline assignment: CDR1 ENHRY and CDR2 SYGVKD. The CDR3 length is 16 residues. V was pared by 2 bases and J by 7 bases, with 11 bases of the junction left unmatched.

This chain joins TRBV28 and TRBJ2-1; 7 bases agree with TRBD2. The CDR3 length is 15 residues. Germline V gives CDR1 MDHEN, CDR2 SYDVKM. Unmatched junction bases numbered 15, after V lost 5 bases and J lost 11 bases. The CDR3 reads CASSTTRTREMKQFF. The DNA of the CDR3 is TGTGCCAGCAGTACCACCCGGACTAGGGAAATGAAGCAGTTCTTC.

This clonotype was recorded a few times. This rearrangement joins TRBV5-6 to TRBJ1-2; 7 positions match TRBD1. J was trimmed by 0 bases and V by 1 base; bases with no gene match: 9. The CDR3 has 17 residues. Per the germline V gene, CDR1 is SGHDT and CDR2 is YYEEEE. The CDR3 DNA sequence: TGTGCCAGCAGCTTGAACCAGGGACAGCGAGCTAACTATGGCTACACCTTC. Protein sequence: CASSLNQGQRANYGYTF.

The J gene is TRBJ2-5, the V gene TRBV7-2; 10 bases are a match to TRBD2. CDR1 is SGHTA, CDR2 FQGNSA, per germline. This CDR3 is built from 14 residues. V shed 5 bases and J 6 bases; nucleotides not matched to a gene: 6. The CDR3 reads CASSTGTSVQTQYF. CDR3 DNA: TGTGCCAGCAGCACAGGGACTAGCGTGCAGACCCAGTACTTC.

This clonotype was seen more than once but under ten times. The chain carries TRBV7-8 and TRBJ2-4; TRBD1 matches 9 bases. Matching the DNA end better, TRBJ2-7 makes the J call doubtful. Germline-derived CDR1 and CDR2 are SGHVS and FQNEAQ. The CDR3 has 14 amino acids. CDR3 in DNA: TGTGCCAGCAGCTCGGACAGGGGAGTAAACGAGCAGTACTTC. Its protein product is CASSSDRGVNEQYF.

This clonotype is a singleton in its sample. The genes are TRBV20-1 and TRBJ2-2; TRBD1 matches at 9 bases. The CDR3 consists of 14 residues. Germline trimming cut 6 bases from V and 1 base from J; bases unmatched to any gene: 3. Germline assignment: CDR1 DFQATT and CDR2 SNEGSKA (reference sequence). CDR3: CSAGQGLNTGELFF. CDR3 nucleotide sequence: TGCAGTGCAGGACAGGGGCTGAACACCGGGGAGCTGTTTTTT.

This clonotype was seen a handful of times. The CDR3: CASSLSGGFEQFF. The CDR3 region has the DNA TGTGCCAGCAGCTTAAGCGGGGGTTTTGAGCAGTTCTTC. The J gene is TRBJ2-1, the V gene TRBV9, with 8 bases lining up with TRBD2. The germline gives CDR1 SGDLS, CDR2 YYNGEE. This CDR3 spans 13 amino acids. Trimming cost V 4 bases and J 9 bases; bases outside gene matches: 6.

Here the CDR3 reads CASSLVGGELFF. CDR3 bases: TGCGCCAGCAGCTTGGTAGGCGGGGAGCTGTTTTTT. The chain carries TRBV5-1 and TRBJ2-2; D is ambiguous. The V and J ends lost 0 bases and 7 bases respectively, with 4 bases between them. CDR1 and CDR2 (germline): SGHRS, YFSETQ. The CDR3 runs to 12 residues.

Of note for this clonotype: This may be a read error: a much more frequent sequence differs by one nucleotide. The chain couples TRBV7-9 to TRBJ1-1; maybe TRBD1 (5 bases). Germline V gene sequence: CDR1 SEHNR, CDR2 FQNEAQ (reference sequence). The CDR3 contains 13 residues. The CDR3 sequence is CAGSLGVNTEAFF. CDR3 bases: TGTGCCGGCAGCTTAGGGGTGAACACTGAAGCTTTCTTT.

This clonotype was detected once. This chain joins TRBV20-1 and TRBJ1-2; perhaps TRBD1 as D (5 bases). Trimming shortened V by 3 bases and J by 4 bases, and 15 bases separated the two germline ends. This CDR3 contains 14 residues. The germline CDR1 and CDR2 sequences are DFQATT and SNEGSKA (reference sequence). Here the CDR3 reads CSASVGGSCYGYTF. CDR3 nucleotides: TGCAGTGCTAGTGTGGGGGGGAGTTGCTATGGCTACACCTTC.

Here the CDR3 reads CASSPNPAYRGRNEQFF. The CDR3 region has the DNA TGTGCCAGCAGCCCTAATCCTGCTTACAGGGGGCGGAATGAGCAGTTCTTC. This sequence joins TRBV11-2 and TRBJ2-1; 9 bases are shared with TRBD1. The CDR3 sequence is 17 residues long. From germline, CDR1 is SGHAT and CDR2 FQNNGV. J lost 7 bases, V lost 5 bases, and 15 bases had no gene match.

This clonotype was detected only a few times. This chain uses TRBV29-1 with TRBJ1-2; possible D gene TRBD1, 6 bases. Germline V CDR1 and CDR2: SQVTM, ANQGSEA. The CDR3 length is 13 residues. Trimming left V 3 bases short and J 5 bases short, with 13 bases between. In nucleotides, the CDR3 is TGCAGCGTTGAGGGCAGGGGCGCGTATGGCTACACCTTC. This encodes CSVEGRGAYGYTF.

The chain uses TRBV6-6 and TRBJ1-1; 7 bases match TRBD1. Per the germline V gene, CDR1 is MNHNY and CDR2 is SVGAGI (reference sequence). The ends lost 6 bases at V and 3 bases at J; junction bases unmatched: 4. There are 13 residues in the CDR3. In nucleotides, the CDR3 is TGTGCCAGCAGCACGCAGGGGGACACTGAAGCTTTCTTT. It specifies CASSTQGDTEAFF.

This clonotype was counted between two and nine times. The chain combines TRBV20-1 with TRBJ1-2; D may be TRBD1 (6 bases). The CDR3 totals 12 residues. V lost 7 bases and J 4 bases, leaving 13 bases between the germline ends. CDR1 and CDR2 from the germline V gene are DFQATT and SNEGSKA (reference sequence). The CDR3 loop is CSVTTGVYGYTF. The CDR3 DNA follows: TGCAGTGTCACGACAGGCGTCTATGGCTACACCTTC.

The chain uses TRBV14 and TRBJ2-3, with a tentative D call TRBD2 (5 bases). CDR3 length: 15 amino acids. Trimming stripped 5 bases from V and 3 bases from J, with 15 bases between. Germline values: CDR1 SGHDN, CDR2 FVKESK. As DNA, the CDR3 is TGTGCCAGCAGCTCCGGTCCCGGGATAACAGATACGCAGTATTTT. It yields the protein CASSSGPGITDTQYF.

This clonotype was detected a few times. The V gene is TRBV20-1, the J gene TRBJ1-2; 9 bases map to TRBD1. This CDR3 has 16 residues. The V gene's germline CDR1 is DFQATT and CDR2 SNEGSKA (reference sequence). After removal of 6 bases from V and 8 bases from J, the junction contained 19 bases not matched to a gene. Here the CDR3 reads CSARIPGLQGALGYTF. Written as DNA, the CDR3 is TGCAGTGCCCGAATCCCCGGCCTACAGGGGGCGCTGGGCTACACCTTC.

This clonotype has a handful of counts. This sequence joins TRBV7-3 and TRBJ2-1; 10 bases agree with TRBD2. The CDR3 is 15 residues long. The germline CDR1 and CDR2 sequences are SGHTA and FQGTGA. V was pared by 2 bases and J by 4 bases, with 2 bases of the junction left unmatched. CDR3 DNA sequence: TGTGCCAGCAGCTTAGGACTAGCGGAATACAATGAGCAGTTCTTC. Translation gives CASSLGLAEYNEQFF.

This clonotype was recorded many times. V and J are TRBV7-3 and TRBJ1-1, with D perhaps matching TRBD1 (5 bases). The CDR3 contains 13 residues. Trimming removed 4 bases at V and 1 base at J, with 7 bases between. Germline V gene lookup returns CDR1 SGHTA and CDR2 FQGTGA. In nucleotides, the CDR3 is TGTGCCAGCAGCTCGCAGGGGAACACTGAAGCTTTCTTT. Translated: CASSSQGNTEAFF.

The chain couples TRBV5-1 to TRBJ2-7; 10 bases are a match to TRBD2. CDR1 is SGHRS and CDR2 is YFSETQ in the germline V gene. The CDR3 is 14 residues long. Unmatched junction bases numbered 6, after V lost 4 bases and J lost 5 bases. DNA for the CDR3: TGCGCCAGCAGCGTAACTAGCGGGGTGGACGAGCAGTACTTC. Translating gives CASSVTSGVDEQYF.

This clonotype is large (0.1 to 1%) by share. The gene calls are TRBV6-5 and TRBJ2-5; the D is unclear. Trimming took off 6 bases at V and 5 bases at J, with 16 bases between the two ends. The germline gives CDR1 MNHEY, CDR2 SVGAGI. The CDR3 is 14 amino acids. The CDR3: CASSRLLSDETQYF. CDR3 coding DNA: TGTGCCAGCAGCCGACTCCTTTCCGATGAGACCCAGTACTTC.

The chain combines TRBV5-1 with TRBJ2-1; tentatively, D is TRBD2 (7 bases). Trimming pared 0 bases from V and 6 bases from J, leaving 16 bases between. This CDR3 has 16 amino acids. Germline V gene lookup returns CDR1 SGHRS and CDR2 YFSETQ. In DNA form, the CDR3 reads TGCGCCAGCAGCTTGGAAGGTCCGGGGGGCCTCAATGAGCAGTTCTTC. Amino acid sequence: CASSLEGPGGLNEQFF.

This clonotype was recorded many times. The J gene is TRBJ1-2, the V gene TRBV11-2, with D possibly TRBD1 on 6 matching bases. From germline, CDR1 is SGHAT and CDR2 FQNNGV. The CDR3 length is 14 residues. V was pared by 2 bases and J by 7 bases, with 14 bases between. CDR3 protein: CASSLTGGGGGYTF. The CDR3 region has the DNA TGTGCCAGCAGCTTAACCGGGGGGGGCGGTGGCTACACCTTC. Complete variable domain (other parts from reference TRBV11-2 and TRBJ1-2): EAGVAQSPRYKIIEKRQSVAFWCNPISGHATLYWYQQILGQGPKLLIQFQNNGVVDDSQLPKDRFSAERLKGVDSTLKIQPAKLEDSAVYLCASSLTGGGGGYTFGSGTRLTVV.

The chain uses TRBV20-1 and TRBJ2-3, with 13 positions matching TRBD2. The CDR3 is 15 amino acids. V shed 3 bases and J 4 bases; nucleotides not matched to a gene: 4. Germline lookup yields CDR1 DFQATT and CDR2 SNEGSKA (reference sequence). CDR3 in DNA: TGCAGTGCTAGGACTAGCGGGGGGCGTCCAGATACGCAGTATTTT. Its protein product is CSARTSGGRPDTQYF.

The rearrangement links TRBV16 to TRBJ1-2; D gene unclear. Per the germline V gene, CDR1 is KGHSY and CDR2 is FQNENV. CDR3 length equals 14 residues. V dropped 8 bases and J dropped 2 bases, with 15 bases sitting between them. Here the CDR3 DNA reads TGTGCCAGCGGCAAGGAACCTCTCAACTATGGCTACACCTTC. Protein sequence: CASGKEPLNYGYTF.